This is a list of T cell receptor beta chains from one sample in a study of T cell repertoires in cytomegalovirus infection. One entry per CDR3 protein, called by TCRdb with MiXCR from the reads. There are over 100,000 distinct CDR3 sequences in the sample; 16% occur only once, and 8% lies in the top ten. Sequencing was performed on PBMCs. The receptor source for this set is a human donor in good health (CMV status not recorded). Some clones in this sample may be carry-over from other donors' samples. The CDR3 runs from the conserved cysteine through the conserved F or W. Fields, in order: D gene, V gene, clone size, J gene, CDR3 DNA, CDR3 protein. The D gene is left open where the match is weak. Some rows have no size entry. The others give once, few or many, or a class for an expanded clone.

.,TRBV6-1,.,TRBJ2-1,TGTGCCAGCCGCTGGGACCTCTACAATGAGCAGTTCTTC,CASRWDLYNEQFF
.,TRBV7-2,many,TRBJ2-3,TGTGCCAGCAGCCCTAGCTCGGGAGATACGCAGTATTTT,CASSPSSGDTQYF
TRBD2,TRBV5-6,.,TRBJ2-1,TGTGCCAGCAGCTTGGGGGAGCGGGACTACAATGAGCAGTTCTTC,CASSLGERDYNEQFF
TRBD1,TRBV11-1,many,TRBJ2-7,TGTGCCAGCAGCCTTAACGGACAGGGTTCCTACGAGCAGTACTTC,CASSLNGQGSYEQYF
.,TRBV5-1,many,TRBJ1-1,TGCGCCAGCACCCTGGGGGCGGGGAACACTGAAGCTTTCTTT,CASTLGAGNTEAFF
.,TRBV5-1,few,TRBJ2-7,TGCGCCAGCAGCTTGTTGACAGAGACCTACGAGCAGTACTTC,CASSLLTETYEQYF
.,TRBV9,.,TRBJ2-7,TGTGCCAGCAGCGTAGGATTTAGGACAGAGGAGGAAAGCGAGCAGTACTTC,CASSVGFRTEEESEQYF
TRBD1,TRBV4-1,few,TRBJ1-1,TGCGCCAGCAGCCAGCCCGGGACAGGGGTTTCCACTGAAGCTTTCTTT,CASSQPGTGVSTEAFF
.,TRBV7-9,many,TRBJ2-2,TGTGCCCTTGATACCCTTAAGAACACCGGGGAGCTGTTTTTT,CALDTLKNTGELFF
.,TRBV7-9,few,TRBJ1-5,TGTGCCAGCAGCGGATTATTGGATCAGCCCCAGCATTTT,CASSGLLDQPQHF
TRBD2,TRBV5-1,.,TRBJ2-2,TGCGCCAGCAGCCCATTCGGACTAGCGGGGGGGCAAGAAGACGGGGAGCTGTTTTTT,CASSPFGLAGGQEDGELFF
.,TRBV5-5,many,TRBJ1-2,TGTGCCAGCAGCTTGGATACAGGGAAGTATGGCTACACCTTC,CASSLDTGKYGYTF
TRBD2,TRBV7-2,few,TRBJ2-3,TGTGCCAGCAGCGACGGGGGGGATACGCAGTATTTT,CASSDGGDTQYF